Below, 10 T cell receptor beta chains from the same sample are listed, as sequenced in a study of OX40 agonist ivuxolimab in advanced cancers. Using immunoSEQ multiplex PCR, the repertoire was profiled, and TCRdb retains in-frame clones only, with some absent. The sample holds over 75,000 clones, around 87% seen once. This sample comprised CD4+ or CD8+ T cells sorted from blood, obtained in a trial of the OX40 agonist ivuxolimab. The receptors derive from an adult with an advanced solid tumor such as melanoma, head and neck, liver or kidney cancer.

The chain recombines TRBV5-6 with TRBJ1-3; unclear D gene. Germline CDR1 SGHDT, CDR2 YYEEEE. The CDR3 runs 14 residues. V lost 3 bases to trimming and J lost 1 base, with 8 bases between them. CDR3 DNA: TGTGCCAGCAGCTCGGGCCTTTCTGGAAACACCATATATTTT. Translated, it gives CASSSGLSGNTIYF.

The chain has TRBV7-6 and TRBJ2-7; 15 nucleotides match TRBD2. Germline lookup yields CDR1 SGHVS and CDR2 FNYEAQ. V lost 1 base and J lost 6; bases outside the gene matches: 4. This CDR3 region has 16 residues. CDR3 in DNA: TGTGCCAGCAGCTTAGGTCAGGGACTAGCGGGAGGCGAGCAGTACGTC. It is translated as CASSLGQGLAGGEQYV.

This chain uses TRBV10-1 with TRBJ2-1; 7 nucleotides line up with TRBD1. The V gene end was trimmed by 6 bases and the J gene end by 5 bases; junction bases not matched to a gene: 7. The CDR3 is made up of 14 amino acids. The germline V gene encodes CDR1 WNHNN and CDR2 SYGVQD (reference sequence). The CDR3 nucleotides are TGCGCCAGCAGCCTACAGGGGCGAGACAATGAGCAGTTCTTC. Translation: CASSLQGRDNEQFF.

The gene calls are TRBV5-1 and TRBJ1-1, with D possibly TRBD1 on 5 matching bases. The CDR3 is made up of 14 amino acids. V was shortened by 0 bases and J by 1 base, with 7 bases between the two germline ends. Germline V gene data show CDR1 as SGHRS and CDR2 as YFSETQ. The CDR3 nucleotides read TGCGCCAGCAGCTTGGGACAGACGAACACTGAAGCTTTCTTT. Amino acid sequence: CASSLGQTNTEAFF.

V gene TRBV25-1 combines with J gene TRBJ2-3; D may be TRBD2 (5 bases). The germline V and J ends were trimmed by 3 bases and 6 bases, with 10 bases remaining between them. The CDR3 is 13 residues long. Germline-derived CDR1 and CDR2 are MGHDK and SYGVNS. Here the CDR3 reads CASSDGGRDTQYF. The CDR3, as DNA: TGTGCCAGCAGTGATGGCGGGCGCGATACGCAGTATTTT.

CDR3 region: CASSLVGGGTEAFF. In nucleotides, the CDR3 is TGCGCCAGCAGCTTGGTCGGGGGCGGCACTGAAGCTTTCTTT. The rearrangement uses TRBV5-1 and TRBJ1-1; D is possibly TRBD1 (6 bases). The CDR3 consists of 14 residues. Germline values: CDR1 SGHRS, CDR2 YFSETQ. The germline V and J ends were trimmed by 0 bases and 4 bases, with 10 bases remaining between them.

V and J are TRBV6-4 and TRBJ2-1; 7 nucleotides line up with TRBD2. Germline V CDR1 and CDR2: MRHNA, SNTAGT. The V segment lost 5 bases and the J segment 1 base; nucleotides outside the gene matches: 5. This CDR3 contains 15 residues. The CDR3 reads CASSRLASSYNEQFF. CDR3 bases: TGTGCCAGCAGTCGACTAGCATCATCCTACAATGAGCAGTTCTTC.

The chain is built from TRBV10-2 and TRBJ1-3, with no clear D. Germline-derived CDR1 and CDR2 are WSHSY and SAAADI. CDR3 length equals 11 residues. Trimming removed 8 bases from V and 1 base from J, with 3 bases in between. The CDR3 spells CASASGNTIYF. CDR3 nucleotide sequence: TGCGCCAGCGCATCTGGAAACACCATATATTTT.

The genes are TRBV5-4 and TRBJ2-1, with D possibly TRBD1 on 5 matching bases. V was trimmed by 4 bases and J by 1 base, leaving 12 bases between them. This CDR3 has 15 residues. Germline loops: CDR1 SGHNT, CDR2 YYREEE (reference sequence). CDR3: CASSRIDSSYNEQFF. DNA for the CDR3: TGTGCCAGCAGCCGAATCGACAGTTCCTACAATGAGCAGTTCTTC.

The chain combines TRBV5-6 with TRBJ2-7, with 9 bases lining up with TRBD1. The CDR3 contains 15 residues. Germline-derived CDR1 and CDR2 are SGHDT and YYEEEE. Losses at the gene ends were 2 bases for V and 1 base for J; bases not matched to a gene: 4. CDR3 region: CASSFRGTGSYEQYF. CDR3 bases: TGTGCCAGCAGCTTTCGGGGGACAGGGTCCTACGAGCAGTACTTC.